The following is a TCR beta chain sequence with its context. Its antigen target is currently unknown. No per-base quality is available; no much larger clone lies one base away. These data come from a study of shared clonotypes between healthy human individuals (dated by TCRdb to between 2020 and 2021). For context, the study as a whole: The cohort comprised a couple of women and a few men aged 18 to 49 years. To estimate repertoire size and how much clonotype sharing occurs between individuals, the study deeply sequenced the blood TCR repertoires of several healthy adults. Between about 0.9 and 8.9 billion PBMCs per donor were obtained by leukapheresis. For each donor, CD4 naive and CD4 memory were each run on three plates, CD8 naive on two plates, and CD8 memory on one plate. Different laboratories and diverse techniques were used to prepare libraries and sequence TCR repertoires, to increase sequencing depth and limit assay-specific biases.

Healthy HIV-negative adults with no recently reported acute infections or vaccinations were included as donors. Every donor was a Caucasian adult residing in Nashville, Tennessee, USA. CD4+ T cells were enriched through magnetic negative selection, after which naive cells were positively selected on CD45RA and the remaining negative fraction served as the memory subset. Blood was collected by leukapheresis, and PBMCs were isolated by Ficoll-Histopaque density gradient centrifugation and then cryopreserved in liquid nitrogen vapor phase. Analytical flow cytometry was used to check the purity and quantity of every magnetically sorted T cell population. Genomic DNA was isolated from each sorted fraction and quantified by UV absorbance on a Nanodrop 2000c. General study outcomes and caveats: Sampling was limited to blood, and TCR repertoires in tissue likely differ from TCR repertoires in blood. Across four donors, about 4.5% of naive CD4, roughly 3.4% of naive CD8, around 2.1% of memory CD4, and 0.4% of memory CD8 clonotypes were shared. Higher generation probabilities were observed for clonotypes shared by all four sorted-subset donors than for non-shared clonotypes. Estimated clonotype richness was generally larger for naive than for memory subsets. Based on pairwise subsampling, the degree of clonotype sharing among donors was expected to be affected by sequencing depth. The small number of donors limited the genetic and exposure-history diversity represented. Rarefaction of sorted-subset datasets indicated incomplete sequencing despite the large sequencing depth.

Using the deep immunoSEQ assay, TCR CDR3 regions were amplified from genomic DNA by multiplex PCR. Genomic DNA extracted from each cell subset was distributed evenly over all wells of several immunoSEQ 96-well plates, and each plate served as one replicate. For sorted subsets, roughly 200 ng genomic DNA, equal to tens of thousands of T cell genomes, was loaded into each replicate PCR. Purified libraries were quantified with a Qubit 3.0 fluorometer, sized on a Bioanalyzer 2100, and re-quantified with the KAPA Library Quantification kit. Every immunoSEQ 96-well plate was sequenced on a dedicated single-read 150-cycle Illumina NextSeq 550 flow cell. In the source study's methods: The immunoSEQ output contained only junctional sequences without quality scores, so filtering could not match that applied to full-length reads. Sequences were annotated with PyIR, a Python wrapper for IgBLAST v1.9, and V/J genes and CDR3 were assigned using IMGT germline references. Any read was removed if the V/J assignment was weak (E-value above 1e-6), the CDR3 was missing, or the read contained stop codons, out-of-frame junctions, or ambiguous translated residues. V3J clonotypes were defined as sequences sharing the same inferred V gene, J gene, and CDR3 amino acid sequence. To compute the percentage overlap between repertoires, the number of shared unique clonotypes was divided by the size of the smaller repertoire. Three approaches were used to assess repertoire richness: RTK rarefaction, the Chao1 estimator, and Recon v2.1 estimates of unobserved clonotypes. Generation probabilities for all TCRbeta clonotypes obtained by the gDNA method from several donors were computed using OLGA. This immuneACCESS table, as held by TCRdb, lists in-frame sequences with V and J called but not all clones. Of the missing ones, under half trace to an unresolved V gene in checked studies; the others have no known cause. V and J calls and clone size are given by that table; D and trimming were obtained from the DNA. For this sample the table gives 2 million to 2.5 million clones, of which 80% to 95% were detected only once. Clones ranked in the top ten supply more than 0.35% of the sample.

The junction shows trimming of 3 bases on V and 3 bases on J, plus 15 bases between the germline ends. From the cysteine through the phenylalanine, the CDR3 covers 15 amino acids. Only CDR3 DNA is held: 45 bases, read in frame from base 1. The CDR1 and CDR2 encoded by the germline V gene are SGHRS and YFSETQ. The clonotype comes from a young man in good health. Some clones in this sample may be carry-over from other donors' samples. Input material: naive CD4+ T cells from PBMCs. The intended sense of this specimen's cell subset or site label: CD45RA+ positively selected. Here the chain combines TRBV5-1 and TRBJ1-2; a confident D gene designation cannot be given. CDR3 protein: CASSSDGWGDYGYTF. The DNA sequence is given as TGCGCCAGCAGCTCGGACGGGTGGGGAGACTATGGCTACACCTTC. Full variable domain (CDR3 extended with the reference TRBV5-1 and TRBJ1-2 proteins): KAGVTQTPRYLIKTRGQQVTLSCSPISGHRSVSWYQQTPGQGLQFLFEYFSETQRNKGNFPGRFSGRQFSNSRSEMNVSTLELGDSALYLCASSSDGWGDYGYTFGSGTRLTVV.